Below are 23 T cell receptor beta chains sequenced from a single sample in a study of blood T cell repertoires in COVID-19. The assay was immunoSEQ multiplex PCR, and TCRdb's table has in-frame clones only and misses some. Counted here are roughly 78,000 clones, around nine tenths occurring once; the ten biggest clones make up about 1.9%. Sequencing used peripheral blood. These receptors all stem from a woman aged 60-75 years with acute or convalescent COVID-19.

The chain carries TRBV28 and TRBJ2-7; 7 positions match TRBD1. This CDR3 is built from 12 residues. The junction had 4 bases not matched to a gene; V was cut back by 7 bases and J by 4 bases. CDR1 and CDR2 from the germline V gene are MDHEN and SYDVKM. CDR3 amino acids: CASTSGQYEQYF. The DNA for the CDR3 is TGTGCCAGCACCTCGGGACAGTACGAGCAGTACTTC.

The CDR3 protein is CASSLLAGGRNEQFF. The CDR3, as DNA: TGTGCCAGCAGTTTGCTAGCGGGGGGCCGCAATGAGCAGTTCTTC. The rearrangement links TRBV28 to TRBJ2-1; 11 bases map to TRBD2. The CDR3 runs 15 residues. Germline V lookup: CDR1 MDHEN, CDR2 SYDVKM. V trimming: 3 bases; J trimming: 6 bases; junction bases outside the gene matches: 4. The whole variable domain, remainder taken from reference TRBV28 and TRBJ2-1, is DVKVTQSSRYLVKRTGEKVFLECVQDMDHENMFWYRQDPGLGLRLIYFSYDVKMKEKGDIPEGYSVSREKKERFSLILESASTNQTSMYLCASSLLAGGRNEQFFGPGTRLTVL.

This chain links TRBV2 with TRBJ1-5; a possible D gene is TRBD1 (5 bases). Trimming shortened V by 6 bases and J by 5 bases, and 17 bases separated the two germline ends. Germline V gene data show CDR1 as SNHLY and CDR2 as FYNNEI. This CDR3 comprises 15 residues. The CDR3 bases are TGTGCCAGCAGCTCGCAGGGTGGAAGGGATCAGCCCCAGCATTTT. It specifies CASSSQGGRDQPQHF.

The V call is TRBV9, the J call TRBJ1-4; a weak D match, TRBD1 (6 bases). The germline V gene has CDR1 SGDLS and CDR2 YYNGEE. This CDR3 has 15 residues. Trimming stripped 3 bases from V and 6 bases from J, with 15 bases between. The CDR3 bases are TGTGCCAGCAGCGAGACAGGTGGACTGCATGAAAAACTGTTTTTT. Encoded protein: CASSETGGLHEKLFF.

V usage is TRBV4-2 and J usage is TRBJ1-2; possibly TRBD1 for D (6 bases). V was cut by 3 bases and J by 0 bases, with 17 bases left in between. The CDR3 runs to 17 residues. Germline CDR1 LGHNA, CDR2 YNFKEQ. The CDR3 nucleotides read TGTGCCAGCAGCCAGTCGTCAGGGGAAACGACTAACTATGGCTACACCTTC. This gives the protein CASSQSSGETTNYGYTF.

The DNA for the CDR3 is TGTGCCAGTCGGCAGGGGATCACTGAAGCTTTCTTT. This gives the protein CASRQGITEAFF. The chain couples TRBV19 to TRBJ1-1, with D tentatively TRBD1 (6 bases). The CDR3 has 12 amino acids. Germline-derived CDR1 and CDR2 are LNHDA and SQIVND (reference sequence). V lost 8 bases and J lost 4, with 11 bases in between.

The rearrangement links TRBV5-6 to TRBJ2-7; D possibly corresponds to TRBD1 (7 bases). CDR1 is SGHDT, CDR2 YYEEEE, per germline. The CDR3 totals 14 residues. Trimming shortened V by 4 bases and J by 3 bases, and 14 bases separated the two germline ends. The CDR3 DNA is TGTGCCAGCAGCAGTCCAGGGGGGATCTACGAGCAGTACTTC. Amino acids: CASSSPGGIYEQYF.

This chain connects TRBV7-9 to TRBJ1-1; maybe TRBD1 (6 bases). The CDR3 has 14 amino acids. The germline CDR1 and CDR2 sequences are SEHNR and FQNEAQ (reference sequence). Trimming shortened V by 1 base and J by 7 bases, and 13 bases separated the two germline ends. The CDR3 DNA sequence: TGTGCCAGCAGCTTAGATGGGCGAGGGGGTGAAGCTTTCTTT. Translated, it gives CASSLDGRGGEAFF.

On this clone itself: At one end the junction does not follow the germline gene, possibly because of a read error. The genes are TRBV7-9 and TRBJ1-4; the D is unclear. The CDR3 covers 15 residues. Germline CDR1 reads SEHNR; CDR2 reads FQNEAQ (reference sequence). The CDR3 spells CASGLGGLHNEKLFF. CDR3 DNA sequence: TGTGCCAGCGGCTTAGGCGGACTACATAATGAAAAACTGTTTTTT.

The CDR3, as DNA: TGCGCCAGCAGCCCGCGGGGGGCAGGCTTTGAAGCTTTCTTT. Its protein is CASSPRGAGFEAFF. The chain recombines TRBV5-1 with TRBJ1-1; possibly TRBD1 for D (6 bases). Looked up from germline, CDR1 is SGHRS and CDR2 is YFSETQ. The V end was cut by 4 bases, the J end by 7 bases, with 17 bases between. This CDR3 has 14 amino acids.

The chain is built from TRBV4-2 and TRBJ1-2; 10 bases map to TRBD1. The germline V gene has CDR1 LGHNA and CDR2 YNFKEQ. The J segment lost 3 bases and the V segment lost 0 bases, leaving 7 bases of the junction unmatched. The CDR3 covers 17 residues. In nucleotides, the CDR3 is TGTGCCAGCAGCCAAGATCCGACAGGGGGCCTAGACTATGGCTACACCTTC. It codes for CASSQDPTGGLDYGYTF.

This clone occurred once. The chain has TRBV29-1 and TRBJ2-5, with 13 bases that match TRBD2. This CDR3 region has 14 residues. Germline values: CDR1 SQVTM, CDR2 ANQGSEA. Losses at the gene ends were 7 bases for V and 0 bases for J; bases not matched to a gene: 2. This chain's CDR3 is CSGGTSGNQETQYF. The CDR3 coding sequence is TGCAGCGGAGGGACTAGCGGGAACCAAGAGACCCAGTACTTC.

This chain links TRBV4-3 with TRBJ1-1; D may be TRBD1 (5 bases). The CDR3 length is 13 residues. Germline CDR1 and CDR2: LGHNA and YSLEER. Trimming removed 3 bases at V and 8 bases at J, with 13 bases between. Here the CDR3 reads CASSQESRTEAFF. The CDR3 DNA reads TGCGCCAGCAGCCAGGAATCTAGGACAGAAGCTTTCTTT.

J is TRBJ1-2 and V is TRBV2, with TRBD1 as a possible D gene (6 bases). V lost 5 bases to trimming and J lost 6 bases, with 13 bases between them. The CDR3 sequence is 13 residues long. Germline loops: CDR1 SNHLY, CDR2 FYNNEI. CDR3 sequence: CASSLQGADGYTF. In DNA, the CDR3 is TGTGCCAGCAGTTTACAGGGAGCTGATGGCTACACCTTC.

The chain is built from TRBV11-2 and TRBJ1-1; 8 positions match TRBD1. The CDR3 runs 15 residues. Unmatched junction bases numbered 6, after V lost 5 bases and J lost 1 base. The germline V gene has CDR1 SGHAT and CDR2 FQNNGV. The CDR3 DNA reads TGTGCCAGCAGCCCCCGGACAGGGACGAACACTGAAGCTTTCTTT. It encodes CASSPRTGTNTEAFF.

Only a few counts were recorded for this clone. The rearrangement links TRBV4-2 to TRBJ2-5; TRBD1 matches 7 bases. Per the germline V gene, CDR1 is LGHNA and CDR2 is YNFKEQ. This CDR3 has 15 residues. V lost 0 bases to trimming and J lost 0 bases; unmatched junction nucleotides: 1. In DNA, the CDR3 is TGTGCCAGCAGCCAAGACAGGGGGTACCAAGAGACCCAGTACTTC. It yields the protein CASSQDRGYQETQYF.

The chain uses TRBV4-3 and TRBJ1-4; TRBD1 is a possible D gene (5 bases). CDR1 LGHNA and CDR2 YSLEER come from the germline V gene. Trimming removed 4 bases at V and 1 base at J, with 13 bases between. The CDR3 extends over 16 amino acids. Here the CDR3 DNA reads TGCGCCAGCAGCCCCGCGCGCGGGGGAACTAATGAAAAACTGTTTTTT. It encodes CASSPARGGTNEKLFF.

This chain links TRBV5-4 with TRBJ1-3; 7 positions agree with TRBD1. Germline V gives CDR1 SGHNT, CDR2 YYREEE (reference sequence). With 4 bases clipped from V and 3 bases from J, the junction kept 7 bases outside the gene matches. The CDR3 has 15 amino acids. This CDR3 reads CASSLQGVRGNTIYF. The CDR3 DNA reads TGTGCCAGCAGCCTTCAGGGGGTGCGTGGAAACACCATATATTTT. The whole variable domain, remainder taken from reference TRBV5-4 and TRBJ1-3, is ETGVTQSPTHLIKTRGQQVTLRCSSQSGHNTVSWYQQALGQGPQFIFQYYREEENGRGNFPPRFSGLQFPNYSSELNVNALELDDSALYLCASSLQGVRGNTIYFGEGSWLTVV.

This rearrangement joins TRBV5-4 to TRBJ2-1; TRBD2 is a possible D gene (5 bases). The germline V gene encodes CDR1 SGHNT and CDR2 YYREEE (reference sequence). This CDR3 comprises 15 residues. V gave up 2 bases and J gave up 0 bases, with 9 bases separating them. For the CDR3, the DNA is TGTGCCAGCAGCTTAGAGGGTACCTCCTACAATGAGCAGTTCTTC. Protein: CASSLEGTSYNEQFF.

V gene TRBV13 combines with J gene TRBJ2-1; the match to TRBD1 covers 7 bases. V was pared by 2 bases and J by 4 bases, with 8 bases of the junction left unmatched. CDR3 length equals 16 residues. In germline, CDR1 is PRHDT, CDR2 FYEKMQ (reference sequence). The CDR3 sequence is CASSLSLGTVYNEQFF. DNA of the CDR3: TGTGCCAGCAGCTTAAGTTTAGGGACAGTATACAATGAGCAGTTCTTC.

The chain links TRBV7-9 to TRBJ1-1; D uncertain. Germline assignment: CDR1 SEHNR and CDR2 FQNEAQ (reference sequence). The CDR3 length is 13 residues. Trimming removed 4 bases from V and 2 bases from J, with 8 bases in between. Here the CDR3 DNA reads TGTGCCAGCAGCTCACAAAGAAACACTGAAGCTTTCTTT. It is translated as CASSSQRNTEAFF. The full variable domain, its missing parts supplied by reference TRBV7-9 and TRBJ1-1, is DTGVSQNPRHKITKRGQNVTFRCDPISEHNRLYWYRQTLGQGPEFLTYFQNEAQLEKSRLLSDRFSAERPKGSFSTLEIQRTEQGDSAMYLCASSSQRNTEAFFGQGTRLTVV.

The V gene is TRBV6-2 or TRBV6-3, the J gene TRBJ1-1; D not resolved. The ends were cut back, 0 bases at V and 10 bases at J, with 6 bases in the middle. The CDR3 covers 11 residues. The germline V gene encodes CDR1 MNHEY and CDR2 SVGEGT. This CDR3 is CASSYSRGAFF. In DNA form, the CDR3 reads TGTGCCAGCAGTTACTCCCGGGGAGCTTTCTTT.

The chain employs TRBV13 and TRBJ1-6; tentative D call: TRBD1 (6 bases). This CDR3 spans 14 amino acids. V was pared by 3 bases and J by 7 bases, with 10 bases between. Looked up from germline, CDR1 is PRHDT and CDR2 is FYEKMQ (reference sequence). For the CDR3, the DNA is TGTGCCAGCAGCTTGAGGGGGACCAATTCACCCCTCCACTTT. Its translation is CASSLRGTNSPLHF.